These T cell receptor beta chains were read from a single sample in a study of blood T cell repertoires in COVID-19. Profiling relied on immunoSEQ multiplex PCR, and the TCRdb table lists in-frame clones only, not all of them. Of 650,000 to 800,000 clones listed, 80% to 90% are singletons. Sequencing was done on a sample of peripheral blood. These receptors came from a woman aged 18-29 years with acute or convalescent COVID-19. CDR3s include the opening cysteine and the closing phenylalanine or tryptophan. A D gene is named only where the DNA matches it firmly. The size field is filled for only some rows; it gives once, few, many or a size class.

V	D	J	size	CDR3	DNA
TRBV7-2	.	TRBJ1-1	.	CASSFLWDMNTEAFF	TGTGCCAGCAGCTTCCTCTGGGACATGAACACTGAAGCTTTCTTT
TRBV19	.	TRBJ2-7	.	CASSDLLAHEQYF	TGTGCCAGTAGCGACTTACTAGCCCACGAGCAGTACTTC
TRBV5-1	.	TRBJ1-2	.	CASSGAAYGYTF	TGCGCCAGCAGCGGGGCGGCCTATGGCTACACCTTC
TRBV4-1	TRBD1	TRBJ2-7	once	CASSQALRGRENEQYF	TGCGCCAGCAGCCAAGCTTTAAGGGGGCGCGAGAACGAGCAGTACTTC
TRBV9	.	TRBJ2-2	.	CASSFQQNTGELFF	TGTGCCAGCTCATTTCAACAGAACACCGGGGAGCTGTTTTTT
TRBV5-5	.	TRBJ2-3	.	CASSPTWSVAQYF	TGTGCCAGCAGCCCCACTTGGTCGGTGGCGCAGTATTTT
TRBV19	.	TRBJ1-1	.	CASRPTRGRDTEAFF	TGTGCCAGTAGACCTACCAGGGGCAGGGACACTGAAGCTTTCTTT
TRBV6-2/TRBV6-3	.	TRBJ2-2	.	CASSHTDTGELFF	TGTGCCAGCAGTCATACAGACACCGGGGAGCTGTTTTTT
TRBV3-1/TRBV3-2	.	TRBJ1-1	.	CASSQDRGGVTEAFF	TGTGCCAGCAGCCAAGATAGGGGGGGCGTCACTGAAGCTTTCTTT
TRBV7-8	TRBD2	TRBJ2-2	.	CASSPPPSGGVGKLFF	TGTGCCAGCAGCCCCCCTCCTAGCGGGGGGGTAGGGAAGCTGTTTTTT
TRBV6-5	TRBD2	TRBJ2-1	.	CASKLSGGVYNEQFF	TGTGCCAGCAAACTGAGCGGGGGGGTTTACAATGAGCAGTTCTTC
TRBV6-5	TRBD2	TRBJ2-3	.	CASRTSGGAGDTQYF	TGTGCCAGCAGAACTAGCGGGGGGGCAGGAGATACGCAGTATTTT
TRBV4-3	.	TRBJ1-2	.	CASSQDFTLPLGYTF	TGCGCCAGCAGCCAAGATTTTACGCTACCCCTAGGCTACACCTTC